This is a list of T cell receptor beta chains from one sample in a study of control samples from healthy donors and cancer patients. Only in-frame clones appear in the TCRdb table, and some are missing; sequencing was by immunoSEQ multiplex PCR. Among roughly 190,000 clones, roughly nine tenths were seen once, and the ten largest hold approximately 1.8%. What was sequenced was blood. These TCRs come from a man younger than 45 in good health. CDR3s include the opening cysteine and the closing phenylalanine or tryptophan. D genes are given only for firm matches. The listing skips clone size in some rows; elsewhere it reads once, few, many or a size class.

d_call,j_call,v_call,clone_size,cdr3_length,cdr3_nt,cdr3_aa
-,TRBJ2-1,TRBV27,-,13,TGTGCCAGCGGGGTTACAGGGTTGGGGGAGCAGTTCTTC,CASGVTGLGEQFF
TRBD1,TRBJ1-1,TRBV11-2,-,17,TGTGCCAGCAGCTCGCCCCATGGACAGGGTAGGAACACTGAAGCTTTCTTT,CASSSPHGQGRNTEAFF
-,TRBJ1-1,TRBV5-4,-,15,TGTGCCAGCAGCTTGGGAGTAGATACGAACACTGAAGCTTTCTTT,CASSLGVDTNTEAFF
TRBD1,TRBJ1-1,TRBV13,-,17,TGTGCCAGCAGCTTTCTTCACCTGGGACAGCCCAACACTGAAGCTTTCTTT,CASSFLHLGQPNTEAFF
TRBD1,TRBJ1-1,TRBV28,-,15,TGTGCCAGCAGTTCAGGGGGGGGTTGGTATACTGAAGCTTTCTTT,CASSSGGGWYTEAFF
TRBD2,TRBJ2-7,TRBV19,-,15,TGTGCCAGTAGTATGAGACTAGCGGGGGGCCACGAGCAGTACTTC,CASSMRLAGGHEQYF
TRBD1,TRBJ1-5,TRBV6-5,-,14,TGTGCCAGCAGCTCTGGACAGGGTAATCAGCCCCAGCATTTT,CASSSGQGNQPQHF
TRBD1,TRBJ1-1,TRBV18,-,14,TGTGCCAGCTCACTAGACAGGGCGGATAGCCGAGCTTTCTTT,CASSLDRADSRAFF
-,TRBJ2-6,TRBV25-1,-,15,TGTGCCAGCAGTCTACAGGGCTCTGGGGCCAACGTCCTGACTTTC,CASSLQGSGANVLTF
TRBD1,TRBJ1-6,TRBV2,-,14,TGTGCCAGCAGGACAGGGACTACCAATTCACCCCTCCACTTT,CASRTGTTNSPLHF
-,TRBJ2-6,TRBV19,-,14,TGTGCCAGTACCCCGGACTCTGGGGCCAACGTCCTGACTTTC,CASTPDSGANVLTF
TRBD2,TRBJ2-1,TRBV4-2,-,15,TGTGCCAGCAGCCAAGCGGGGGGGCAGGGAAATGAGCAGTTCTTC,CASSQAGGQGNEQFF
-,TRBJ1-2,TRBV3-1/TRBV3-2,-,14,TGTGCCAGCAGCCAAGATCTCCGGGCTCAAGGCTACACCTTC,CASSQDLRAQGYTF
TRBD1,TRBJ1-1,TRBV2,-,14,TGTGCCAGCAGTACCGATGGGACAGGGCTTGAAGCTTTCTTT,CASSTDGTGLEAFF
-,TRBJ1-3,TRBV10-3,-,14,TGTGCCATCAGTCCGGGAGTCTCTGGAAACACCATATATTTT,CAISPGVSGNTIYF
TRBD2,TRBJ2-3,TRBV4-2,once,16,TGTGCCAGCAGCCAAGTCCGGGGGGGAAACACAGATACGCAGTATTTT,CASSQVRGGNTDTQYF
-,TRBJ1-1,TRBV2,-,12,TGTGCCAGCAGTGGCGGGGTCACTGAAGCTTTCTTT,CASSGGVTEAFF
TRBD2,TRBJ2-2,TRBV6-2/TRBV6-3,-,17,TGTGCCAGCAGCCTCCAGCGGGGGGTCAAGTTCCGCGGGGAGCTGTTTTTT,CASSLQRGVKFRGELFF
-,TRBJ1-5,TRBV15,-,15,TGTGCCACCAGCAGAGACAGGGGTCGGCTTCAGCCCCAGCATTTT,CATSRDRGRLQPQHF
-,TRBJ1-3,TRBV3-1/TRBV3-2,few,16,TGTGCCAGCAGCCAAGAAGGGGAGTTCCCTGGAAACACCATATATTTT,CASSQEGEFPGNTIYF
TRBD1,TRBJ1-1,TRBV25-1,-,13,TGTGCCAGCCGGGTCAGGGGGACGGCTGAAGCTTTCTTT,CASRVRGTAEAFF
-,TRBJ1-1,TRBV6-6,-,11,TGTGCCAGCAGCCGACAGTTTGAAGCTTTCTTT,CASSRQFEAFF
-,TRBJ1-1,TRBV6-5,-,13,TGTGCCAGCCTGCGACAGGCATCAGCTGAAGCTTTCTTT,CASLRQASAEAFF
TRBD1,TRBJ2-1,TRBV19,-,18,TGTGCCAGTAGTCCCCGGACAGGGGGCAAGGTGGCTTACAATGAGCAGTTCTTC,CASSPRTGGKVAYNEQFF
-,TRBJ2-5,TRBV19,-,18,TGTGCCAGTAGTATCGGGGGCAGTGCCACTACTACATCAGAGACCCAGTACTTC,CASSIGGSATTTSETQYF
TRBD1,TRBJ1-2,TRBV7-2,-,15,TGTGCCAGCAGTCCCCGGGACAGGGCTCGCTATGGCTACACCTTC,CASSPRDRARYGYTF
TRBD2,TRBJ2-3,TRBV2,-,14,TGTGCCAGCACCGCTAGCGGGGTCACAGATACGCAGTATTTT,CASTASGVTDTQYF
TRBD1,TRBJ1-1,TRBV15,-,19,TGTGCCACCAGCAGAGATGTCCCGGGACAGGGTTGGTGGAACACTGAAGCTTTCTTT,CATSRDVPGQGWWNTEAFF
-,TRBJ2-7,TRBV29-1,-,14,TGCAGCGTTGAAGACCGACAGGCCTCCTACGAGCAGTACTTC,CSVEDRQASYEQYF
-,TRBJ2-7,TRBV12-3/TRBV12-4,once,12,TGTGCCAGCAGCAACACGGGTCCTGGGCAGTACTTC,CASSNTGPGQYF
-,TRBJ1-1,TRBV6-5,-,12,TGTGCCAGCAGTTACGGGACGACTGAAGCTTTCTTT,CASSYGTTEAFF
-,TRBJ1-1,TRBV5-1,few,15,TGCGCCAGCAGCAAATTAGGGGGGTTAGACACTGAAGCTTTCTTT,CASSKLGGLDTEAFF
-,TRBJ1-1,TRBV6-5,-,13,TGTGCCAGCAGGGACGGGATCGACACTGAAGCTTTCTTT,CASRDGIDTEAFF
-,TRBJ1-2,TRBV5-4,-,12,TGTGCCAGCAGCGCCGACACGTATGGCTACACCTTC,CASSADTYGYTF
-,TRBJ2-4,TRBV29-1,-,14,TGCAGCGTAAAAAGGGGGAGGACCAAAAACATTCAGTACTTC,CSVKRGRTKNIQYF
-,TRBJ2-7,TRBV3-1/TRBV3-2,-,15,TGTGCCAGCAGCCCTACCGCGGGGACCTACTACGAGCAGTACTTC,CASSPTAGTYYEQYF
TRBD1,TRBJ1-2,TRBV19,-,17,TGTGCCAGTAGTATACTTGGGACAGGGAAGTACACTGATGGCTACACCTTC,CASSILGTGKYTDGYTF
-,TRBJ1-2,TRBV7-9,-,11,TGTGCCAGCAGCTTGGAGGGTGGCTACACCTTC,CASSLEGGYTF
-,TRBJ1-2,TRBV11-2,-,12,TGTGCCAGCAGCCCGGGTAACTATGGCTACACCTTC,CASSPGNYGYTF
-,TRBJ2-2,TRBV2,-,15,TGTGCCACTAGGTTGGACTCACTATACACCGGGGAGCTGTTTTTT,CATRLDSLYTGELFF
-,TRBJ1-4,TRBV10-3,once,13,TGTGCCATCTCCCGTCAATCGGGGGAAAAACTGTTTTTT,CAISRQSGEKLFF
-,TRBJ2-3,TRBV6-6,-,13,TGTGCCAGCAGTCAAATGGGCACAGATACGCAGTATTTT,CASSQMGTDTQYF
-,TRBJ2-7,TRBV6-2/TRBV6-3,-,14,TGTGCCAGCAGTTACTCGCGGGGATCCTACGAGCAGTACTTC,CASSYSRGSYEQYF
-,TRBJ1-5,TRBV6-1,-,14,TGTGCCAGCAGTGAAAGTGGGGGGAATCAGCCCCAGCATTTT,CASSESGGNQPQHF
-,TRBJ1-1,TRBV27,-,14,TGTGCCAGCAGAGGGGGTTTGAGTAACACTGAAGCTTTCTTT,CASRGGLSNTEAFF
-,TRBJ1-5,TRBV19,-,15,TGTGCCAGTAGTTTCAATAAAGGGGACAATCAGCCCCAGCATTTT,CASSFNKGDNQPQHF
-,TRBJ1-5,TRBV18,-,13,TGTGCCAGCTCATCAACACAGGGTATAGCCCAGCATTTT,CASSSTQGIAQHF
-,TRBJ1-4,TRBV7-9,-,15,TGTGCCAGCAGCTTAGGGACAGCAACTAATGAAAAACTGTTTTTT,CASSLGTATNEKLFF
-,TRBJ1-1,TRBV5-1,-,14,TGCGCCAGCAGCTTGCGGGGCCGTAACACTGAAGCTTTCTTT,CASSLRGRNTEAFF
-,TRBJ1-3,TRBV10-2,-,16,TGCGCCAGCATTAACCCGACAGGTTCCTCTGGAAACACCATATATTTT,CASINPTGSSGNTIYF
-,TRBJ2-1,TRBV5-1,-,16,TGCGCCAGCAGCTTGCACCATCAAAGCTCCTACAATGAGCAGTTCTTC,CASSLHHQSSYNEQFF
TRBD2,TRBJ2-5,TRBV4-2,once,19,TGTGCCAGCAGCCAGAACGCCCCTCGGGAGACTAGCGGCTTAGAGACCCAGTACTTC,CASSQNAPRETSGLETQYF
-,TRBJ2-7,TRBV10-1,-,12,TGCGCCAGCAGTGAAAATCGGTACGAGCAGTACTTC,CASSENRYEQYF
-,TRBJ1-1,TRBV5-8,once,12,TGTGCCAGCAGGGAGGGGAACACTGAAGCTTTCTTT,CASREGNTEAFF
-,TRBJ2-7,TRBV5-5,-,16,TGTGCCAGCAGCGAGGGGTTTAGGACGGCAGCCTACGAGCAGTACTTC,CASSEGFRTAAYEQYF
TRBD1,TRBJ1-5,TRBV6-5,-,15,TGTGCCAGCAGTTCGGACAGGGGGGCCAATCAGCCCCAGCATTTT,CASSSDRGANQPQHF
-,TRBJ2-3,TRBV3-1/TRBV3-2,-,16,TGTGCCAGCAGCCACTATCGCGCAGCCAGAGCAGATACGCAGTATTTT,CASSHYRAARADTQYF
-,TRBJ1-2,TRBV9,-,14,TGTGCCAGCAGCTCAAGTGGGGGTTCCTATGGCTACACCTTC,CASSSSGGSYGYTF
TRBD1,TRBJ1-1,TRBV19,-,13,TGTGCCAGTAGCCAAACAGGGGTCTCTGAAGCTTTCTTT,CASSQTGVSEAFF